This TCR beta chain was captured by sequencing in a study of T-cell reconstitution after alpha-beta-depleted transplantation in children. Study results and limitations: Some patients owed their high day-60 TCRbeta diversity to surviving recipient T cells and thymic progenitors. As was reported, about two months after transplant, alpha-beta T cells came from several hundred expanded graft clones. Newly produced T cells mostly accounted for T-cell counts and diversity one year post-transplant.

During its preparation, the TCRbeta library received unique molecular identifiers. MiXCR, run by TCRdb on the PCR reads, gives a single entry per CDR3 protein. The table includes 700,000 to 950,000 distinct CDR3 sequences, roughly 15% detected once. The sample holds a few counts of this clonotype. No antigen is known for it. Germline CDR1 and CDR2: SGHTA and FQGTGA. The V end was cut by 2 bases, the J end by 12 bases, with 11 bases between. This CDR3 is built from 12 residues. The chain links TRBV7-3 to TRBJ2-1; D may be TRBD2 (5 bases). The sequencing here drew on PBMCs, mostly from graft donor cells, taken 360 days after TCRalphabeta/CD19-depleted stem cell transplant. The TCR comes from a male patient between 10 and 17 years old who had a stem cell transplant for acute lymphoblastic leukemia, so the T cells may come from the graft donor. In nucleotides, the CDR3 is TGTGCCAGCAGCTTATACGCAACTAGGCAGTTCTTC. Amino acids: CASSLYATRQFF.